This T cell receptor (beta chain) was retrieved from a study of beta chain features in type 1 diabetes. Germline trimming cut 4 bases from V and 0 bases from J; bases unmatched to any gene: 7. Germline CDR1 MNHEY, CDR2 SVGAGI. This CDR3 comprises 16 residues. This clone was picked up a small number of times. The whole isolated RNA underwent reverse transcription, so sequencing captured expressed TCRB transcripts. The repertoire was sequenced with immunoSEQ multiplex PCR; TCRdb's copy has only in-frame clones and lacks some. The sample holds under 300,000 clones, 7% to 9% seen once. The chain recombines TRBV6-5 with TRBJ2-3; 7 bases are shared with TRBD2. The receptor was isolated from a woman aged 18-35 years in good health. The specimen was central memory CD4+ T cells from blood. CDR3 protein: CASSSRSSGSTDTQYF. The CDR3 DNA sequence: TGTGCCAGCAGTTCCCGGTCTAGCGGAAGCACAGATACGCAGTATTTT.